The next 19 T cell receptor beta chains were all read from a single sample in a study of tumor-infiltrating lymphocytes in primary liver carcinoma. TCR beta cDNA came from around 500 ng total RNA, primed with a constant-region primer. Each TCR beta library was derived from three nested multiplex PCR rounds that employed slightly modified ARM-PCR. TRBV1-TRBV30 forward primers paired with a C-beta reverse primer drove the first two PCR rounds, around 10 cycles each. TCRdb reprocessed the multiplex PCR reads with MiXCR, giving one entry per CDR3 protein. The sample has approximately 210,000 distinct CDR3 sequences, roughly 61% seen once. The source of the blood RNA was unsorted whole blood, and germline DNA was extracted as well. The specimen was peripheral blood. Source of these receptors: a woman aged 55-70 years with primary liver carcinoma and hepatitis B virus infection.

Remarks on this clonotype: At one end the junction does not follow the germline gene, possibly because of a read error. V gene TRBV6-5 combines with J gene TRBJ2-5, with TRBD1 matching 9 bases. This CDR3 comprises 18 residues. Germline lookup yields CDR1 MNHEY and CDR2 SVGAGI. CDR3 sequence reads: CASSRPPPTGGIKETQCF. CDR3 nucleotide sequence: TGTGCCAGCAGTCGCCCCCCTCCAACAGGGGGCATAAAAGAGACCCAGTGCTTC.

The V and J genes are TRBV5-8 and TRBJ1-1; 9 positions agree with TRBD1. The length of the CDR3 is 14 residues. CDR1 and CDR2 from the germline V gene are SGHTS and YDEGEE. The V gene end was trimmed by 5 bases and the J gene end by 11 bases; junction bases not matched to a gene: 13. The CDR3 spells CASRQGQGKVGAFF. CDR3 DNA: TGTGCCAGCAGACAAGGACAGGGGAAGGTTGGGGCTTTCTTT.

A few counts support this clonotype. Germline and junction disagree at one end, which may indicate a read error. V and J are TRBV29-1 and TRBJ2-1; tentatively, D is TRBD2 (6 bases). CDR3 size: 16 residues. Germline assignment: CDR1 SQVTM and CDR2 ANQGSEA. The CDR3: CGVEDLLGGAYNEQFF. DNA of the CDR3: TGCGGCGTTGAAGATCTCTTGGGGGGAGCCTACAATGAGCAGTTCTTC.

A note on this clonotype: Sequence at one end of the junction differs from germline and may be a read error. The chain joins TRBV6-5 to TRBJ2-7; TRBD2 is a possible D gene (5 bases). Germline lookup yields CDR1 MNHEY and CDR2 SVGAGI. This CDR3 spans 11 amino acids. The DNA for the CDR3 is TGTGCCAACAGTTACGGGAACGAGCAGTACTTC. This gives the protein CANSYGNEQYF.

The chain is built from TRBV11-3 and TRBJ2-3, with D perhaps matching TRBD2 (6 bases). The length of the CDR3 is 18 residues. Germline CDR1 and CDR2: SGHNT and YENEEA. The ends were cut back, 5 bases at V and 6 bases at J, with 27 bases in the middle. The DNA of the CDR3 is TGTGCCAGCAGCACCAACACCCGGACGGGGGATTTTAGGGATACGCAGTATTTT. This translates into CASSTNTRTGDFRDTQYF.

With respect to this clonotype: Given a much more abundant clone one base away, this may be a read error. V usage is TRBV12-3 or TRBV12-4 and J usage is TRBJ1-5; 8 nucleotides line up with TRBD1. V was clipped by 7 bases and J by 9 bases; unmatched bases: 23. The CDR3 sequence is 18 residues long. This chain's CDR3 is CASTLFLGQGRFDRPQHF. DNA for the CDR3: TGTGCCAGCACCTTATTCTTAGGACAGGGAAGGTTTGATCGGCCCCAGCATTTT.

The chain is built from TRBV7-9 and TRBJ2-1; 13 bases match TRBD2. Looked up from germline, CDR1 is SEHNR and CDR2 is FQNEAQ (reference sequence). The V and J ends lost 4 bases and 4 bases, in that order; junction bases with no gene match: 7. This CDR3 is 17 amino acids long. CDR3 nucleotides: TGTGCCAGCAGCTACGGACTAGCGGGAGAGGTTTACAATGAGCAGTTCTTC. It encodes CASSYGLAGEVYNEQFF. The entire variable domain, with the rest obtained from reference TRBV7-9 and TRBJ2-1, is as follows: DTGVSQNPRHKITKRGQNVTFRCDPISEHNRLYWYRQTLGQGPEFLTYFQNEAQLEKSRLLSDRFSAERPKGSFSTLEIQRTEQGDSAMYLCASSYGLAGEVYNEQFFGPGTRLTVL.

This clonotype was detected ten times or more. V gene TRBV12-3 or TRBV12-4 combines with J gene TRBJ2-1; 14 positions match TRBD2. The ends lost 6 bases at V and 8 bases at J; junction bases unmatched: 6. The CDR3 is 15 residues long. The CDR3 bases are TGTGCCAGCAGCCGTGGACTAGCGGGAGGATATGAGCAGTTCTTC. Its translation is CASSRGLAGGYEQFF.

With regard to this clonotype: A junction boundary mismatches the germline segment, possibly from a read error. This rearrangement joins TRBV2 to TRBJ2-3; tentative D call: TRBD2 (5 bases). The CDR3 is made up of 14 amino acids. Germline V lookup: CDR1 SNHLY, CDR2 FYNNEI. The CDR3 loop reads CASPRASSTDTRYF. For the CDR3, the DNA is TGTGCCAGCCCGAGGGCTAGCAGCACAGATACGCGGTATTTT.

With respect to this clonotype: At one boundary the junction diverges from the germline segment, which might be a read error. The chain has TRBV10-2 and TRBJ2-3; D gene unclear. The CDR3 loop spans 14 amino acids. Germline V gives CDR1 WSHSY, CDR2 SAAADI. The CDR3 loop is CASNELCGTDTQYF. The CDR3 nucleotides are TGCGCCAGCAATGAGTTATGTGGCACAGATACGCAGTATTTT.

A note on this clonotype: A junction boundary mismatches the germline segment, possibly from a read error. The chain has TRBV11-2 and TRBJ2-1; 13 positions match TRBD2. Germline assignment: CDR1 SGHAT and CDR2 FQNNGV. The CDR3 runs 17 residues. In DNA, the CDR3 is TGTGCCAGCAACTTCAGGACTAGCGGGAGCTCCTACAATGAGCAGCTCTTC. The encoded protein is CASNFRTSGSSYNEQLF.

On this clonotype: The junction shows a germline mismatch at one end, possibly a read error. This rearrangement joins TRBV11-2 to TRBJ2-5, with 8 nucleotides matching TRBD2. CDR1 and CDR2 from the germline V gene are SGHAT and FQNNGV. This CDR3 has 15 amino acids. The CDR3, as DNA: TGTACCAGAAGCCCCCAGACGGGAGGGTTGGAGACCCAGTACTTC. It yields the protein CTRSPQTGGLETQYF. The whole variable domain, remainder taken from reference TRBV11-2 and TRBJ2-5, is EAGVAQSPRYKIIEKRQSVAFWCNPISGHATLYWYQQILGQGPKLLIQFQNNGVVDDSQLPKDRFSAERLKGVDSTLKIQPAKLEDSAVYLCTRSPQTGGLETQYFGPGTRLLVL.

Remarks on this clonotype: At one end, the junction sequence differs from germline, possibly due to a read error. The gene calls are TRBV4-2 and TRBJ1-1; no firm D call. The CDR3 runs to 15 residues. CDR1 is LGHNA and CDR2 is YNFKEQ in the germline V gene. CDR3 protein: CASSQEPVMNTGAFF. For the CDR3, the DNA is TGTGCCAGCAGCCAAGAGCCAGTCATGAACACTGGAGCTTTCTTT.

Of note for this clonotype: No conserved phenylalanine or tryptophan is present at the end of the CDR3, so a read error is the likely explanation. Because the CDR3's place on the DNA is in doubt, the DNA is left out and the CDR3 is given as listed by TCRdb. This chain uses TRBV11-2 with TRBJ2-1; the table's TRBD2 call for D was not verified on the DNA. Ends included, the CDR3 has 13 residues. Germline V gene sequence: CDR1 SGHAT, CDR2 FQNNGV. The CDR3 is CASSLAGLNEHFL.

In this sample, this clonotype turned up many times. This chain joins TRBV11-3 and TRBJ2-1, with TRBD2 identical over 9 bases. From germline, CDR1 is SGHNT and CDR2 YENEEA. J gave up 4 bases and V 5 bases, and 9 bases lay outside the gene matches. There are 16 residues in the CDR3. The CDR3 nucleotides are TGTGCCAGCAGCCCCGGCGGGAGGGCCTTTTACAATGAGCAGTTCTTC. It codes for CASSPGGRAFYNEQFF.

This clonotype was observed a few times. The chain has TRBV7-8 and TRBJ2-1; 10 positions match TRBD1. CDR1 is SGHVS, CDR2 FQNEAQ, per germline. There are 15 residues in the CDR3. Unmatched junction bases numbered 10, after V lost 2 bases and J lost 12 bases. The chain's CDR3 is CASSLPGQGRVWQFF. CDR3 DNA: TGTGCCAGCAGCTTACCGGGACAGGGGAGGGTATGGCAGTTCTTC.

This clonotype came up many times. The chain employs TRBV29-1 and TRBJ2-2; D might be TRBD1 (6 bases). Germline values: CDR1 SQVTM, CDR2 ANQGSEA. This CDR3 is built from 13 residues. Trimming took 5 bases from V and 3 from J, leaving 10 bases between them. The CDR3 loop is CSVSRGYTGELFF. The CDR3 DNA is TGCAGCGTTTCTAGGGGGTACACCGGGGAGCTGTTTTTT.

Points on this clonotype: This could be a read error, since a much larger clone is one nucleotide away. The CDR3 carries no conserved terminal phenylalanine or tryptophan, so it likely arises from a read error. The J gene is TRBJ2-7, the V gene TRBV10-3, with TRBD2 matching over 9 bases. The J segment lost 7 bases and the V segment lost 4 bases, leaving 14 bases of the junction unmatched. The germline V gene has CDR1 ENHRY and CDR2 SYGVKD. The CDR3 runs 16 residues. For the CDR3, the DNA is TGTGCCATCAGTGGTCGACTAGCGGAAGCTAATCGGGAGCAGTACTTA. This codes for CAISGRLAEANREQYL.

The chain combines TRBV25-1 with TRBJ1-1, with 7 bases lining up with TRBD1. The CDR3 totals 15 residues. V shed 8 bases, J shed 2 bases, and the junction held 11 bases outside the gene matches. In germline, CDR1 is MGHDK, CDR2 SYGVNS. CDR3 sequence (DNA): TGTGCCAGCTCGGAGGCAGGGGGTTTTAACACTGAAGCTTTCTTT. Translating gives CASSEAGGFNTEAFF.